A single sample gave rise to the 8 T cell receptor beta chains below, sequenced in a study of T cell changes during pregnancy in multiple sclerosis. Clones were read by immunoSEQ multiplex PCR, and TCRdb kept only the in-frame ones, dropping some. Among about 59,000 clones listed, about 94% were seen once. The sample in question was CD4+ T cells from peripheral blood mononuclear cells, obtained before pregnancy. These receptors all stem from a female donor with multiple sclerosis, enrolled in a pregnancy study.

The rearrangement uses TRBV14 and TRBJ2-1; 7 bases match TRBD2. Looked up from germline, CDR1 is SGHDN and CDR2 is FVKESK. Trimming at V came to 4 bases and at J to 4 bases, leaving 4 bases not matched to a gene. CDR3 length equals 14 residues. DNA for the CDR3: TGTGCCAGCAGCCGGCGGGAGCGTTACAATGAGCAGTTCTTC. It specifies CASSRRERYNEQFF.

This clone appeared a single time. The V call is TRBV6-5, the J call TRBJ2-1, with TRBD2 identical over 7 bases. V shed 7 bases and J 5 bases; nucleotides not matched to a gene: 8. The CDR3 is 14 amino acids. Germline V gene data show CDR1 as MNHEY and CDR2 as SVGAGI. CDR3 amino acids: CASTPGGSNNEQFF. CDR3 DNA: TGTGCCAGCACTCCGGGCGGGAGCAACAATGAGCAGTTCTTC.

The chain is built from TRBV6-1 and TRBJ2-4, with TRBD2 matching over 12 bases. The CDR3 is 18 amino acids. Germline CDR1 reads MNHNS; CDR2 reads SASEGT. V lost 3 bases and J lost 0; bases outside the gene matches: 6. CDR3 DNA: TGTGCCAGCAGTGACATGACTAGCGGGGGACTAGCCAAAAACATTCAGTACTTC. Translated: CASSDMTSGGLAKNIQYF.

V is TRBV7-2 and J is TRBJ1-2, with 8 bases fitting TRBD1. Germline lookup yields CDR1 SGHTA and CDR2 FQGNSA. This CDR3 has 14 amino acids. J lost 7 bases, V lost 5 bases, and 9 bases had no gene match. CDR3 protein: CASSLNRTGFGYTF. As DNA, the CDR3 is TGTGCCAGCAGCCTCAATCGGACAGGGTTTGGCTACACCTTC.

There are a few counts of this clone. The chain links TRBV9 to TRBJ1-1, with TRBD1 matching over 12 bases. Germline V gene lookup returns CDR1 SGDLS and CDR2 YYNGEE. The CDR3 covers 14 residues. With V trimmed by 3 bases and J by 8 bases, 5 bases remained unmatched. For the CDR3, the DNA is TGTGCCAGCAGCGCGGGACAGGGGGCTTCAGAAGCTTTCTTT. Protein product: CASSAGQGASEAFF.

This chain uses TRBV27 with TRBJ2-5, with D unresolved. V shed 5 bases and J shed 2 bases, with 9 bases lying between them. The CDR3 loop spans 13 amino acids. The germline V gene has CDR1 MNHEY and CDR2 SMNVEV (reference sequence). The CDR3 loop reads CASSTQNQETQYF. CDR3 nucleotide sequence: TGTGCCAGCAGTACGCAGAATCAAGAGACCCAGTACTTC.

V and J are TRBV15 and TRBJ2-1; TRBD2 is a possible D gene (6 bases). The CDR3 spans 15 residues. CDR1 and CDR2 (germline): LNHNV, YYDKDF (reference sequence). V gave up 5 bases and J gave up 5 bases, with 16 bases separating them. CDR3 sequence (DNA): TGTGCCACCAGCCTCAATAGCGGAGGCCACAATGAGCAGTTCTTC. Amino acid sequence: CATSLNSGGHNEQFF.

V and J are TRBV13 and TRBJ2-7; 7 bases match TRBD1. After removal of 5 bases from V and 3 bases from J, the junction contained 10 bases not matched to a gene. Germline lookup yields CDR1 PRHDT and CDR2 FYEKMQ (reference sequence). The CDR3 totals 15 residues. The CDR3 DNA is TGTGCCAGCAGCCGAGCCCGGGACAGTCGCTACGAGCAGTACTTC. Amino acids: CASSRARDSRYEQYF.